The sequence of this T cell receptor beta chain was determined in a study of identical twins (dated by TCRdb to the mid-2010s). Describing the broader study: TCR alpha and beta repertoires from monozygotic twins, unrelated adults of various ages and cord blood were deep-sequenced to test whether fetal clonotypes persist. To rule out contamination, the twin experiments were replicated at different times with different library preparation protocols. Results and caveats for the whole study, not just this receptor: Invariant T cells such as MAIT and iNKT could partly confound zero-insertion analyses, though diverse VJ usage argued against this for most clonotypes. Out-of-frame TCR alpha sharing in monozygotic twins was systematically underestimated by recombination models, whereas sharing between unrelated individuals was in agreement with the recombination models. Abundant cord blood beta clonotypes had fewer insertions, young adult naive repertoires showed a similar but weaker trend, and memory repertoires showed no such trend. Because the same donors could not be followed over many years, the conclusions relied on cross-sectional statistical analysis. Excess twin sharing in beta out-of-frame sequences was weaker because fewer shared sequences lowered the signal-to-noise ratio. Compared with coincidental sharing between unrelated individuals, an excess of low generation-probability sequences was observed among out-of-frame TCR alpha sequences shared between twins.

The method was 5' RACE. Sequencing was carried out with an Illumina HiSeq 2000. A universal primer binding site was added through template switching, and the final cDNA carried a unique molecular identifier so that TCR cDNA molecules could be counted accurately. Specific primers in the conserved constant-segment region were used to synthesize first-strand cDNA for TCR alpha and beta chains. To control for contamination, each cDNA library was double barcoded with a SMART-Mk sample barcode plus Illumina barcodes. TruSeq adapter sequences along with Illumina sample barcodes were introduced in two successive PCR steps. The Illumina HiSeq platform was used with custom primers to sequence TCR alpha and beta cDNA libraries. The original methods were these. MiGEC was used to process raw reads and extract unique molecular identifiers, and MiXCR was used to find CDR3 positions. For each individual, recombination models were inferred using an EM algorithm with the repgenHMM and IGoR tools. Shared clonotypes were analyzed with the tcR package in R, and sharing was normalized by the product of cloneset sizes. To study raw recombination free of thymic and clonal selection effects, out-of-frame nonproductive sequences were analyzed. In TCRdb, the public reads were trimmed at Q25 with fastp and aligned with MiXCR, with productive beta chains retained. Here each entry gathers all rows of one CDR3 protein and keeps the most common genes and DNA. TCRdb's processing, not the authors', yielded these V and J calls. This sample is represented by 550,000 to 700,000 distinct CDR3 sequences; over 8.5% of them were singletons. Around 3.1% of the sample is held by the ten biggest clonotypes.

Every donor in the study was a healthy Caucasian. The twin cohort comprised three pairs of female monozygotic twins, all aged roughly 18 to 30 years. Peripheral blood mononuclear cells were the source from which RNA for the TCR libraries was isolated. This clonotype showed up many times. Its antigen is still unknown. No much larger clone exists at a distance of one base, and base qualities are not known. A further study also used this sample, focusing on yellow fever vaccine responses in identical twins. That second report states: The T cell response to vaccination in identical twins was reported by the authors to appear partly convergent and partly personalized. The study precisely tracked vaccine-responding T cell clones in identical twins.

The source is a woman aged 18-29 years in good health. Sequencing was done on a sample of PBMCs.

The base sequence is TGTGCCTGGAGTACGTGGACCGAAAAACTGTTTTTT. This codes for CAWSTWTEKLFF. This receptor chain uses TRBV30 and TRBJ1-4; confidence is insufficient to name the D gene. Reading from cysteine to phenylalanine, the CDR3 counts 12 amino acids. Only the CDR3 DNA is retained, 36 bases long and in frame from the first base. As encoded in the germline V gene (reference sequence), CDR1 is GTSNPN while CDR2 is SVGIG. Trimming costs V 2 bases and J 8 bases, and their ends lie 9 bases apart. Supplemented by the reference TRBV30 and TRBJ1-4 proteins around the CDR3, the complete variable domain is SQTIHQWPATLVQPVGSPLSLECTVEGTSNPNLYWYRQAAGRGLQLLFYSVGIGQISSEVPQNLSASRPQDRQFILSSKKLLLSDSGFYLCAWSTWTEKLFFGSGTQLSVL.